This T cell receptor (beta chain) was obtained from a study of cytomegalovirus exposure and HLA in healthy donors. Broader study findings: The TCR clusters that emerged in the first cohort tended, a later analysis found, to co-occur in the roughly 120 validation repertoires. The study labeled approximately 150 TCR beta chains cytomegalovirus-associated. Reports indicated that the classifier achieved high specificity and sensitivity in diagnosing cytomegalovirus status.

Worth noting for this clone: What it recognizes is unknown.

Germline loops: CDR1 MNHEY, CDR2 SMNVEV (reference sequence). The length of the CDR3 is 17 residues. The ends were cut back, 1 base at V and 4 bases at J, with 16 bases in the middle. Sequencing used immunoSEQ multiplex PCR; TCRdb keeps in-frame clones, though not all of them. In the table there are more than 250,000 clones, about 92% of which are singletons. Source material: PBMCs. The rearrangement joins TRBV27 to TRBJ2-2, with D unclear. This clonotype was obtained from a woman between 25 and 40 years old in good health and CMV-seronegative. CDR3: CASSLWLGLQATGELFF. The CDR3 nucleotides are TGTGCCAGCAGTTTATGGCTGGGGTTACAAGCCACCGGGGAGCTGTTTTTT.